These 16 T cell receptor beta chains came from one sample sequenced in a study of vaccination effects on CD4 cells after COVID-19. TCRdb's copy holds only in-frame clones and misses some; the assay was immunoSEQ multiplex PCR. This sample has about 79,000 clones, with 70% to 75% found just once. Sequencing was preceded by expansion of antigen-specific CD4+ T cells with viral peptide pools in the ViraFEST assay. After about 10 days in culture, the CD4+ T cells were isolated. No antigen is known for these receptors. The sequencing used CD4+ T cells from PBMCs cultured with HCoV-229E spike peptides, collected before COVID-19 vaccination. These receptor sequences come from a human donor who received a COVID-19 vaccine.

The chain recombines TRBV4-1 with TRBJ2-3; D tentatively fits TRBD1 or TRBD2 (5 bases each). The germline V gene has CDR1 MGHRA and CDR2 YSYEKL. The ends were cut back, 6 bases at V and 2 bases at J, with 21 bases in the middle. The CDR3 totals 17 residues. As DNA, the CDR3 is TGCGCCAGCAGATTCGAAGCCGGGACCACCAACACAGATACGCAGTATTTT. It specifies CASRFEAGTTNTDTQYF.

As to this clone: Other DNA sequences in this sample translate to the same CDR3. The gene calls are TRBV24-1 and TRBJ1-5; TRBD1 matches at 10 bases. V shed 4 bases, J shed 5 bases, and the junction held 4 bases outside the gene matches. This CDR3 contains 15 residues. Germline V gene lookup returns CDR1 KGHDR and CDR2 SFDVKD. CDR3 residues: CATSDPGTGDQPQHF. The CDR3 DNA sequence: TGTGCCACCAGTGACCCCGGGACAGGGGATCAGCCCCAGCATTTT.

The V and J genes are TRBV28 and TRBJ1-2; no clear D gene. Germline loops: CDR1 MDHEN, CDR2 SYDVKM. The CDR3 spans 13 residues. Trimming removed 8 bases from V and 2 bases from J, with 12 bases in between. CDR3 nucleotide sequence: TGTGCCAGCGGGAGCAGGATAAACTATGGCTACACCTTC. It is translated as CASGSRINYGYTF.

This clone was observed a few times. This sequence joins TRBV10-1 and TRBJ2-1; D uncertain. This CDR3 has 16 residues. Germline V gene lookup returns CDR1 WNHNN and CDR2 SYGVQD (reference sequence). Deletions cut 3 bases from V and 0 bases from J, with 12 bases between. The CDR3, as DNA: TGCGCCAGCAGTGATTTGGGTTCCAGCTCCTACAATGAGCAGTTCTTC. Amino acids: CASSDLGSSSYNEQFF.

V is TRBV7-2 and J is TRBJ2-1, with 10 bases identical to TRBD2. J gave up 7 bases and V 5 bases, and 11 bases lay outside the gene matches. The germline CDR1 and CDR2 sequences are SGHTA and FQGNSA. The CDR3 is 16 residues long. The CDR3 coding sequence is TGTGCCAGCAGCGTAACTAGCGGGGCGGGAGGGAATGAGCAGTTCTTC. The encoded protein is CASSVTSGAGGNEQFF.

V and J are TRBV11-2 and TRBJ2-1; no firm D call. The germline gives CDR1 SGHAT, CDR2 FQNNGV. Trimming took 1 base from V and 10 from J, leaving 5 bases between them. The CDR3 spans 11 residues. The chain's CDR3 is CASSLGREQFF. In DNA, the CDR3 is TGTGCCAGCAGCTTAGGTCGGGAGCAGTTCTTC.

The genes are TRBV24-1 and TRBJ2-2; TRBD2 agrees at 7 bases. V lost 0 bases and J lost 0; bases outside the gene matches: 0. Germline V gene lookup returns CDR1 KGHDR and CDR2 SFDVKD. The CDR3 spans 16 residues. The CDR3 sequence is CATSDLGLANTGELFF. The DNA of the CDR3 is TGTGCCACCAGTGATTTGGGACTAGCGAACACCGGGGAGCTGTTTTTT.

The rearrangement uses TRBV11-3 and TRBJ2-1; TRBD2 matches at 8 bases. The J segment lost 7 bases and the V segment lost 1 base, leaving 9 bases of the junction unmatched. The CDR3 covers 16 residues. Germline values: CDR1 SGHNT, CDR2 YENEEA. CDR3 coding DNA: TGTGCCAGCAGCTTAGTAGGGACCAGCGGGGGTAATGAGCAGTTCTTC. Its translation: CASSLVGTSGGNEQFF.

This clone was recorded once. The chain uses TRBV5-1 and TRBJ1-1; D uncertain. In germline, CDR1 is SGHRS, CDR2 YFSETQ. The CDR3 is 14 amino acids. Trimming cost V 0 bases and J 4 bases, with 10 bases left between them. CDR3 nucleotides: TGCGCCAGCAGCTTGGCCTTGGGGATCACTGAAGCTTTCTTT. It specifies CASSLALGITEAFF. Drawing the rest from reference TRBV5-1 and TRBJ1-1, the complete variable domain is KAGVTQTPRYLIKTRGQQVTLSCSPISGHRSVSWYQQTPGQGLQFLFEYFSETQRNKGNFPGRFSGRQFSNSRSEMNVSTLELGDSALYLCASSLALGITEAFFGQGTRLTVV.

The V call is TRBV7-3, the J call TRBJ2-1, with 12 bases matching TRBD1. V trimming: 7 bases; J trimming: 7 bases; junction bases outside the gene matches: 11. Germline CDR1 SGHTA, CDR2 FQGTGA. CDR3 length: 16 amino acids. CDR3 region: CASTPSGTGGLNEQFF. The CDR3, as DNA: TGTGCCAGCACCCCAAGCGGGACAGGGGGCTTAAATGAGCAGTTCTTC. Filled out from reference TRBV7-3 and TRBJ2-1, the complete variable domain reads GAGVSQTPSNKVTEKGKYVELRCDPISGHTALYWYRQSLGQGPEFLIYFQGTGAADDSGLPNDRFFAVRPEGSVSTLKIQRTERGDSAVYLCASTPSGTGGLNEQFFGPGTRLTVL.

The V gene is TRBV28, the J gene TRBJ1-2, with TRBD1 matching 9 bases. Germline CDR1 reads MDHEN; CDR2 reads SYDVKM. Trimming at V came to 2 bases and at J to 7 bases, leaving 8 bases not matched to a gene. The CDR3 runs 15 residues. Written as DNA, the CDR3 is TGTGCCAGCAGTTTAGCCGGACAGGGGAGAGGTGGCTACACCTTC. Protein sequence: CASSLAGQGRGGYTF.

CDR3 amino acids: CAWTKGIMNTEAFF. CDR3 sequence (DNA): TGTGCCTGGACCAAGGGGATTATGAACACTGAAGCTTTCTTT. The rearrangement joins TRBV30 to TRBJ1-1; weak D call: TRBD1 (5 bases). V gave up 4 bases and J gave up 0 bases, with 12 bases separating them. Germline V gene sequence: CDR1 GTSNPN, CDR2 SVGIG (reference sequence). The CDR3 is 14 residues long.

CDR3 DNA: TGTGCCAGCAGCTTAAACAAAAAACTGTTTTTT. This gives the protein CASSLNKKLFF. The chain has TRBV7-6 and TRBJ1-4, with D unresolved. The germline V gene has CDR1 SGHVS and CDR2 FNYEAQ. Between the trimmed V and J ends, which lost 2 bases and 9 bases, there was a span of 4 bases. The CDR3 consists of 11 residues.

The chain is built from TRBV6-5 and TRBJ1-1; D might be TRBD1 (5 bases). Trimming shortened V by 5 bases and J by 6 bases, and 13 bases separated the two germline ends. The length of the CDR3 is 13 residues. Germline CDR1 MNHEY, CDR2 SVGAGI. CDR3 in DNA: TGTGCCAGCAGTCAGGTGCAGGGCCCTGAAGCTTTCTTT. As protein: CASSQVQGPEAFF.

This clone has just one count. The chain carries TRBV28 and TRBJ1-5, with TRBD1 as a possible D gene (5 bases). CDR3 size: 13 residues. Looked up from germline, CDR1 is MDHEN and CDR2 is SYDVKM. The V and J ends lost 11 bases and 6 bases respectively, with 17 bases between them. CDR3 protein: CAHSGLRGQPQHF. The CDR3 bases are TGTGCCCACTCGGGCCTAAGGGGTCAGCCCCAGCATTTT.

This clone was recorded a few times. The CDR3 sequence is CASSDRTLGEKLFF. The DNA for the CDR3 is TGTGCCAGCTCAGACAGGACCCTCGGTGAAAAACTGTTTTTT. The rearrangement joins TRBV5-4 to TRBJ1-4, with D possibly being TRBD1 (6 bases). Germline loops: CDR1 SGHNT, CDR2 YYREEE (reference sequence). CDR3 length: 14 residues. V lost 7 bases and J lost 7, with 17 bases in between.